This T cell receptor (beta chain) was identified in a study of blood T cells in healthy people across ages. The table lists this clonotype with a few counts. Then a second PCR, running roughly 7 to 11 cycles, was carried out with a sample-barcoded 5' primer and a J-beta primer mix. Every cDNA molecule carried a tag from a template-switch adaptor bearing 12 random nucleotides. From the 5' RACE reads, TCRdb called clonotypes with MiXCR, one entry per CDR3 protein. The top ten hold around 32% of the sample, which has about 680,000 distinct CDR3 sequences, 49% seen once. The V gene end was trimmed by 6 bases and the J gene end by 13 bases; junction bases not matched to a gene: 18. The CDR3 has 16 amino acids. CDR1 is ENHRY, CDR2 SYGVKD, per germline.

The sample comprised blood. The TCR comes from a woman aged 60-70 years in good health. This chain connects TRBV10-3 to TRBJ2-4; 10 nucleotides line up with TRBD2. The CDR3 nucleotides read TGTGCCATCAGCCCCGAGGGAGCGGGAGGGCAAAGCAAGCAGTACTTC. It is translated as CAISPEGAGGQSKQYF.